This entry concerns a single T cell receptor beta chain. These data originate in a study of blood T cell repertoires in COVID-19. Study-wide background: Acute and convalescent COVID-19 samples came from the United States, Italy and Spain. From T cells, B-cell-depleted T cells, or PBMCs came the material, which was cDNA or gDNA.

As processed by the authors: Estimation of nucleated cell counts was performed using reference gene primer amplification. TCRdb keeps only in-frame clones here, not all; method: immunoSEQ multiplex PCR. Clone size and the V and J calls come from that table; the DNA yielded D and trimming. Among under 200,000 clones listed, roughly 89% were seen once. Seattle cases were enrolled at active infection and followed longitudinally. V was cut by 1 base and J by 0 bases, with 9 bases left in between. The germline CDR1 and CDR2 sequences are LGHDT and YNNKEL (reference sequence). This CDR3 spans 15 amino acids.

Input material: peripheral blood. The source is a woman between 70 and 85 years old with COVID-19, enrolled during active disease. This chain connects TRBV3-1 (or the pseudogene TRBV3-2) to TRBJ2-5; no reliable D call. CDR3: CASSQAVVYQETQYF. The DNA for the CDR3 is TGTGCCAGCAGCCAAGCGGTAGTTTACCAAGAGACCCAGTACTTC.